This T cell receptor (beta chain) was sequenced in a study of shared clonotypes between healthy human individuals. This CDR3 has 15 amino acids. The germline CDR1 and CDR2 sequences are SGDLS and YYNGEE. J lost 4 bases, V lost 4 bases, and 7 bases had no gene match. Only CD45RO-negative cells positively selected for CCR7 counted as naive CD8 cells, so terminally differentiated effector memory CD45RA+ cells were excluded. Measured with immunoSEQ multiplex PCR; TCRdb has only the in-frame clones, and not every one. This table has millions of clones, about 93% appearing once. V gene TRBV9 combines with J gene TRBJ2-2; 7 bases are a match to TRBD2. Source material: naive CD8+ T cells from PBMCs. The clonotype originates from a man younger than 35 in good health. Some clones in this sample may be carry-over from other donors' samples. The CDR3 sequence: CASSPGTTSTGELFF. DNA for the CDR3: TGTGCCAGCAGCCCCGGGACTACCTCCACCGGGGAGCTGTTTTTT.